This passage covers 15 T cell receptor beta chains from one sample sequenced in a study of control samples from healthy donors and cancer patients (dated by TCRdb to about 2020). The method was the immunoSEQ multiplex PCR assay. Imported from immuneACCESS, the table was reduced by TCRdb to in-frame sequences with V and J called. These copies leave out some clones; in studies compared against another copy, an unresolved V gene accounts for under half, and the cause of the remainder is not known. This sample gives over 100,000 clones in total; around 92% of them show up just once. The ten largest clones represent about 2.2% of the sample. Sequencing was performed on blood. The source is a woman between 50 and 59 years old in good health.

V gene TRBV2 combines with J gene TRBJ2-5; possibly TRBD2 for D (6 bases). V was trimmed by 10 bases and J by 2 bases, leaving 14 bases between them. CDR3 length: 13 residues. Germline-derived CDR1 and CDR2 are SNHLY and FYNNEI. The DNA for the CDR3 is TGTGCCACCGGGGAGGTCTTTCAAGAGACCCAGTACTTC. This encodes CATGEVFQETQYF. Drawing the rest from reference TRBV2 and TRBJ2-5, the complete variable domain is EPEVTQTPSHQVTQMGQEVILRCVPISNHLYFYWYRQILGQKVEFLVSFYNNEISEKSEIFDDQFSVERPDGSNFTLKIRSTKLEDSAMYFCATGEVFQETQYFGPGTRLLVL.

This rearrangement joins TRBV28 to TRBJ2-2; the match to TRBD2 covers 14 bases. The germline gives CDR1 MDHEN, CDR2 SYDVKM. With 8 bases clipped from V and 5 bases from J, the junction kept 16 bases outside the gene matches. The CDR3 is 19 residues long. The CDR3 protein is CASGSIGTSGSGATGELFF. The CDR3 DNA reads as TGTGCCAGCGGCTCCATCGGGACTAGCGGGAGTGGAGCTACCGGGGAGCTGTTTTTT.

The rearrangement links TRBV2 to TRBJ2-7, with TRBD2 matching over 11 bases. V lost 8 bases to trimming and J lost 4 bases; unmatched junction nucleotides: 13. Germline-derived CDR1 and CDR2 are SNHLY and FYNNEI. The CDR3 spans 16 residues. The CDR3 DNA is TGTGCCAGCGCGAGAGAGGGACTAGCGGCCCGATACGAGCAGTACTTC. It specifies CASAREGLAARYEQYF.

J is TRBJ2-7 and V is TRBV7-9; the D is unclear. CDR1 SEHNR and CDR2 FQNEAQ come from the germline V gene (reference sequence). The CDR3 sequence is 13 residues long. Trimming pared 5 bases from V and 0 bases from J, leaving 8 bases between. The CDR3 sequence is CASSPTVSYEQYF. CDR3 sequence (DNA): TGTGCCAGCAGCCCCACTGTCTCCTACGAGCAGTACTTC. Supplemented by reference TRBV7-9 and TRBJ2-7, the full variable domain reads DTGVSQNPRHKITKRGQNVTFRCDPISEHNRLYWYRQTLGQGPEFLTYFQNEAQLEKSRLLSDRFSAERPKGSFSTLEIQRTEQGDSAMYLCASSPTVSYEQYFGPGTRLTVT.

CDR3 coding DNA: TGTGCCAGCAGCGGGGGACAGGGACTCACAGATACGCAGTATTTT. Translated: CASSGGQGLTDTQYF. This chain uses TRBV3-1 (or the pseudogene TRBV3-2) with TRBJ2-3, with 9 nucleotides matching TRBD1. There are 15 residues in the CDR3. The germline V gene encodes CDR1 LGHDT and CDR2 YNNKEL (reference sequence). V lost 5 bases and J lost 2; bases outside the gene matches: 5.

This chain joins TRBV7-9 and TRBJ1-4, with D unresolved. The V gene lost 4 bases and the J gene lost 4 bases, with 10 bases spanning the gap. Germline-derived CDR1 and CDR2 are SEHNR and FQNEAQ (reference sequence). This CDR3 has 14 residues. CDR3 sequence (DNA): TGTGCCAGCAGCTACCTGGACGGTAATGAAAAACTGTTTTTT. Translating gives CASSYLDGNEKLFF.

The rearrangement joins TRBV15 to TRBJ1-5; 8 positions agree with TRBD1. This CDR3 region has 15 residues. Germline V gene data show CDR1 as LNHNV and CDR2 as YYDKDF (reference sequence). V was pared by 5 bases and J by 7 bases, with 10 bases of the junction left unmatched. The CDR3 loop is CATSPTGDREQPQHF. The CDR3, as DNA: TGTGCCACCAGCCCGACAGGGGATAGGGAACAGCCCCAGCATTTT.

The chain is built from TRBV7-9 and TRBJ2-2; 7 bases are a match to TRBD1. CDR1 is SEHNR, CDR2 FQNEAQ, per germline (reference sequence). The V and J ends lost 5 bases and 5 bases, in that order; junction bases with no gene match: 5. The CDR3 loop spans 14 amino acids. This chain's CDR3 is CASSPPRGTGELFF. DNA of the CDR3: TGTGCCAGCAGCCCCCCCAGGGGGACCGGGGAGCTGTTTTTT.

The gene calls are TRBV30 and TRBJ1-4; D is unresolved. The CDR3 consists of 15 residues. The V gene's germline CDR1 is GTSNPN and CDR2 SVGIG (reference sequence). Between the trimmed V and J ends, which lost 2 bases and 7 bases, there was a span of 17 bases. CDR3 in amino acids: CAWSTKGNWGEKLFF. In nucleotides, the CDR3 is TGTGCCTGGAGTACCAAGGGAAACTGGGGTGAAAAACTGTTTTTT.

The chain joins TRBV18 to TRBJ2-1, with D perhaps TRBD2 (5 bases). Germline values: CDR1 KGHSH, CDR2 LQKENI. CDR3 size: 17 residues. V was trimmed by 0 bases and J by 5 bases, leaving 17 bases between them. The CDR3 coding sequence is TGTGCCAGCTCACCACCGTTGCGGGTTATTGGTAACAATGAGCAGTTCTTC. Protein: CASSPPLRVIGNNEQFF.

This sequence joins TRBV28 and TRBJ1-5; 9 bases are a match to TRBD1. Germline V lookup: CDR1 MDHEN, CDR2 SYDVKM. J gave up 10 bases and V 6 bases, and 10 bases lay outside the gene matches. This CDR3 contains 14 residues. The CDR3 spells CASRGQGGTGPQHF. In nucleotides, the CDR3 is TGTGCCAGCAGGGGACAGGGAGGAACGGGACCCCAGCATTTT.

The chain links TRBV5-4 to TRBJ1-3; a weak D match, TRBD1 (5 bases). Germline CDR1 is SGHNT and CDR2 is YYREEE (reference sequence). The V and J ends lost 7 bases and 3 bases respectively, with 11 bases between them. The CDR3 consists of 13 residues. CDR3 bases: TGTGCCAGCGGATGGGGGAATGGAAACACCATATATTTT. This encodes CASGWGNGNTIYF.

This chain connects TRBV18 to TRBJ2-1, with D uncertain. The CDR3 has 17 residues. Trimming pared 0 bases from V and 0 bases from J, leaving 12 bases between. Per the germline V gene, CDR1 is KGHSH and CDR2 is LQKENI. The CDR3 DNA sequence: TGTGCCAGCTCACCACCATGGACCCGAGGCTCCTACAATGAGCAGTTCTTC. This sequence encodes CASSPPWTRGSYNEQFF.

The V and J genes are TRBV19 and TRBJ2-3; no reliable D call. The V and J ends lost 3 bases and 0 bases respectively, with 10 bases between them. This CDR3 comprises 15 residues. CDR1 is LNHDA, CDR2 SQIVND, per germline (reference sequence). This chain's CDR3 is CASSILGVSTDTQYF. DNA for the CDR3: TGTGCCAGTAGTATTTTGGGTGTCAGCACAGATACGCAGTATTTT.

The genes are TRBV24-1 and TRBJ2-5; TRBD1 might be the D (5 bases). The germline gives CDR1 KGHDR, CDR2 SFDVKD. V lost 1 base, J lost 4 bases, and 6 bases lay in between. CDR3 length equals 13 residues. CDR3 in DNA: TGTGCCACCAGTGATTTAAGGGGAGAGACCCAGTACTTC. Translated: CATSDLRGETQYF.